Listed below are T cell receptor beta chains from one sample, sequenced in a study of cytomegalovirus exposure and HLA in healthy donors. Repertoires were generated with immunoSEQ multiplex PCR, while TCRdb's copy carries only in-frame clones and drops some. The sample includes under 250,000 clones, nearly 80% of them seen just once. Sequenced material: PBMCs. These receptors were obtained from a male donor in good health and CMV-seronegative. The CDR3 runs from the conserved cysteine through the conserved F or W. The order of the fields is J gene, clone size, V gene, CDR3 length, D gene, CDR3 DNA, CDR3 protein. D genes are given only for firm matches. Clone size is shown for a subset of rows, as once, few, many or a class of expanded clone.

J gene: TRBJ1-3
clone size: -
V gene: TRBV7-6
CDR3 length: 14
D gene: TRBD1
CDR3 DNA: TGTGCCAGCAGCTTAACACAGGGGCGAAACACCATATATTTT
CDR3 protein: CASSLTQGRNTIYF

J gene: TRBJ2-5
clone size: -
V gene: TRBV19
CDR3 length: 13
D gene: -
CDR3 DNA: TGTGCCAGTAGTATAGATCTCCAAGAGACCCAGTACTTC
CDR3 protein: CASSIDLQETQYF

J gene: TRBJ2-3
clone size: -
V gene: TRBV4-3
CDR3 length: 14
D gene: -
CDR3 DNA: TGCGCCAGCAGCCAAGAAAACTGGCGGGATACGCAGTATTTT
CDR3 protein: CASSQENWRDTQYF

J gene: TRBJ2-1
clone size: -
V gene: TRBV19
CDR3 length: 13
D gene: -
CDR3 DNA: TGTGCCAGTAGTATCTGGGGGCCAGGTGAGCAGTTCTTC
CDR3 protein: CASSIWGPGEQFF

J gene: TRBJ1-2
clone size: -
V gene: TRBV6-1
CDR3 length: 14
D gene: -
CDR3 DNA: TGTGCCAGCAGTGAAGCAGGCGGCTTCTATGGCTACACCTTC
CDR3 protein: CASSEAGGFYGYTF

J gene: TRBJ2-1
clone size: -
V gene: TRBV7-9
CDR3 length: 15
D gene: TRBD1
CDR3 DNA: TGTGCCAGCAGCGTCCGGGACAGGAGCTACAATGAGCAGTTCTTC
CDR3 protein: CASSVRDRSYNEQFF

J gene: TRBJ2-1
clone size: -
V gene: TRBV5-1
CDR3 length: 17
D gene: TRBD2
CDR3 DNA: TGCGCCAGCAGCCCGACTAGCGTTAGAAGCTCCTACAATGAGCAGTTCTTC
CDR3 protein: CASSPTSVRSSYNEQFF

J gene: TRBJ2-1
clone size: -
V gene: TRBV5-1
CDR3 length: 17
D gene: TRBD2
CDR3 DNA: TGCGCCAGCTCAGGGGGGACTAGCGGGAGCTCCTACAATGAGCAGTTCTTC
CDR3 protein: CASSGGTSGSSYNEQFF

J gene: TRBJ1-3
clone size: -
V gene: TRBV27
CDR3 length: 16
D gene: -
CDR3 DNA: TGTGCCAGCAGGGTTACAGGGCTTCAGGCTGGAAACACCATATATTTT
CDR3 protein: CASRVTGLQAGNTIYF

J gene: TRBJ2-1
clone size: -
V gene: TRBV5-4
CDR3 length: 15
D gene: -
CDR3 DNA: TGTGCCAGCAGCCACGGGGAGAAGGGTACGGGGGAGCAGTTCTTC
CDR3 protein: CASSHGEKGTGEQFF

J gene: TRBJ2-7
clone size: -
V gene: TRBV5-1
CDR3 length: 14
D gene: -
CDR3 DNA: TGCGCCAGCAGCGGGACCGGGGGTGCCTACGAGCAGTACTTC
CDR3 protein: CASSGTGGAYEQYF

J gene: TRBJ1-2
clone size: -
V gene: TRBV4-1
CDR3 length: 17
D gene: -
CDR3 DNA: TGCGCCAGCAGCCAAGGGTCGTTTACGAGCGGGGATTATGGCTACACCTTC
CDR3 protein: CASSQGSFTSGDYGYTF

J gene: TRBJ2-1
clone size: -
V gene: TRBV6-5
CDR3 length: 16
D gene: -
CDR3 DNA: TGTGCCAGCAGTTATGTTGTGTGGAGCTCCTACAATGAGCAGTTCTTC
CDR3 protein: CASSYVVWSSYNEQFF

J gene: TRBJ1-2
clone size: -
V gene: TRBV6-5
CDR3 length: 15
D gene: TRBD1
CDR3 DNA: TGTGCCAGCAGTTACTCGGAGGGGGCGCGAAATGGCTACACCTTC
CDR3 protein: CASSYSEGARNGYTF

J gene: TRBJ2-7
clone size: once
V gene: TRBV2
CDR3 length: 15
D gene: TRBD2
CDR3 DNA: TGTGCCAGCAGTGGTGGGATCATGGGGGGGGACGAGCAGTACTTC
CDR3 protein: CASSGGIMGGDEQYF

J gene: TRBJ1-1
clone size: -
V gene: TRBV19
CDR3 length: 17
D gene: -
CDR3 DNA: TGTGCCAGTAGTTCGCCCCGCTTGAGGCAGACGAACACTGAAGCTTTCTTT
CDR3 protein: CASSSPRLRQTNTEAFF

J gene: TRBJ2-7
clone size: once
V gene: TRBV19
CDR3 length: 12
D gene: TRBD1
CDR3 DNA: TGTGCCAGTAGTGACAGGGCCGACGAGCAGTACTTC
CDR3 protein: CASSDRADEQYF

J gene: TRBJ2-5
clone size: -
V gene: TRBV5-1
CDR3 length: 13
D gene: TRBD2
CDR3 DNA: TGCGCCAGCAGCGAACGGACTAGCTGGACCCAGTACTTC
CDR3 protein: CASSERTSWTQYF

J gene: TRBJ2-5
clone size: few
V gene: TRBV25-1
CDR3 length: 14
D gene: TRBD2
CDR3 DNA: TGTGCCAGCAGTCTGACTAGCTCCCGAGAGACCCAGTACTTC
CDR3 protein: CASSLTSSRETQYF

J gene: TRBJ2-2
clone size: -
V gene: TRBV13
CDR3 length: 17
D gene: TRBD1
CDR3 DNA: TGTGCCAGCACCGAGAGTAGGGGACAGGGCTACACCGGGGAGCTGTTTTTT
CDR3 protein: CASTESRGQGYTGELFF

J gene: TRBJ2-2
clone size: -
V gene: TRBV4-3
CDR3 length: 16
D gene: TRBD1
CDR3 DNA: TGCGCCAGCAGCCAAGGAGACAGGGGGCACACCGGGGAGCTGTTTTTT
CDR3 protein: CASSQGDRGHTGELFF

J gene: TRBJ1-4
clone size: -
V gene: TRBV9
CDR3 length: 16
D gene: -
CDR3 DNA: TGTGCCAGCAGCGTAAATCACCGACAACCGGCTGAAAAACTGTTTTTT
CDR3 protein: CASSVNHRQPAEKLFF

J gene: TRBJ2-5
clone size: -
V gene: TRBV5-1
CDR3 length: 17
D gene: -
CDR3 DNA: TGCGCCAGCAGCCCTGCTTTCTCTCTTCAGGCAGGAGAGACCCAGTACTTC
CDR3 protein: CASSPAFSLQAGETQYF

J gene: TRBJ2-1
clone size: once
V gene: TRBV7-9
CDR3 length: 15
D gene: -
CDR3 DNA: TGTGCCAGCAGCTTAGAGGTGACTCGGTACAATGAGCAGTTCTTC
CDR3 protein: CASSLEVTRYNEQFF

J gene: TRBJ2-3
clone size: once
V gene: TRBV5-1
CDR3 length: 15
D gene: -
CDR3 DNA: TGCGCCAGCAGCTTGGTCCAGGGAAGTAAAGATACGCAGTATTTT
CDR3 protein: CASSLVQGSKDTQYF

J gene: TRBJ1-2
clone size: -
V gene: TRBV7-8
CDR3 length: 12
D gene: -
CDR3 DNA: TGTGCCAGCAGCCCGGACAGCTATGGCTACACCTTC
CDR3 protein: CASSPDSYGYTF

J gene: TRBJ2-1
clone size: -
V gene: TRBV4-3
CDR3 length: 15
D gene: -
CDR3 DNA: TGCGCCAGCAGCCAGTATAGCAGCCTTGCGGATGAGCAGTTCTTC
CDR3 protein: CASSQYSSLADEQFF

J gene: TRBJ1-2
clone size: -
V gene: TRBV19
CDR3 length: 15
D gene: -
CDR3 DNA: TGTGCCAGTAGTATATTTGGAGGAGTCAACTATGGCTACACCTTC
CDR3 protein: CASSIFGGVNYGYTF

J gene: TRBJ2-6
clone size: -
V gene: TRBV2
CDR3 length: 18
D gene: TRBD2
CDR3 DNA: TGTGCCAGCACCACCCGGACTAGCGCCTCCTCTGGGGCCAACGTCCTGACTTTC
CDR3 protein: CASTTRTSASSGANVLTF

J gene: TRBJ2-5
clone size: few
V gene: TRBV30
CDR3 length: 16
D gene: TRBD1
CDR3 DNA: TGTGCCTGGAGTGACGGGGGCCCGACAGGGGAGGAGACCCAGTACTTC
CDR3 protein: CAWSDGGPTGEETQYF

J gene: TRBJ2-6
clone size: -
V gene: TRBV28
CDR3 length: 17
D gene: TRBD2
CDR3 DNA: TGTGCCAGCAGTTCTTCTTCGGGGGGGCCTGGGGCCAACGTCCTGACTTTC
CDR3 protein: CASSSSSGGPGANVLTF

J gene: TRBJ2-6
clone size: -
V gene: TRBV5-1
CDR3 length: 17
D gene: TRBD1
CDR3 DNA: TGCGCCAGCAGCTCCGGGACAGGGGGCTCTGGGGCCAACGTCCTGACTTTC
CDR3 protein: CASSSGTGGSGANVLTF

J gene: TRBJ1-4
clone size: -
V gene: TRBV6-4
CDR3 length: 16
D gene: TRBD1
CDR3 DNA: TGTGCCAGCAGTCCCGGGACAGGGCTAACTAATGAAAAACTGTTTTTT
CDR3 protein: CASSPGTGLTNEKLFF

J gene: TRBJ2-5
clone size: -
V gene: TRBV28
CDR3 length: 14
D gene: TRBD1
CDR3 DNA: TGTGCCAGCAGTCCACAGGGGCTAAGGGGGACCCAGTACTTC
CDR3 protein: CASSPQGLRGTQYF